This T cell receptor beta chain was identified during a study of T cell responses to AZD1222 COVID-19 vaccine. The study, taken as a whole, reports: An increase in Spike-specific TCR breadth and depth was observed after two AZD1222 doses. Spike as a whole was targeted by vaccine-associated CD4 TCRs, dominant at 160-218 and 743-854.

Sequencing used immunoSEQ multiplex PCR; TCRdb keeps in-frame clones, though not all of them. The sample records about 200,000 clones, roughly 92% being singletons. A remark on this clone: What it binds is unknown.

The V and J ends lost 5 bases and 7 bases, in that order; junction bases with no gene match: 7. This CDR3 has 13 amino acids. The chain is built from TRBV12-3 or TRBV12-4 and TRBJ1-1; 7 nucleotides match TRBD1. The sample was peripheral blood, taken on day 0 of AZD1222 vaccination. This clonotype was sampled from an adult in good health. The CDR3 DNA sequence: TGTGCCAGCAGTATCGGACAGGCGGGTGAAGCTTTCTTT. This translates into CASSIGQAGEAFF.